These 12 T cell receptor beta chains were all obtained from the same sample, sequenced in a study of blood T cell repertoires in COVID-19. Sequenced by immunoSEQ multiplex PCR; TCRdb stores in-frame clones only, minus some. Altogether about 400,000 clones are present, approximately 90% being singletons, with the ten largest covering 4% to 4.5%. Material: peripheral blood. All receptors derive from a young woman with acute or convalescent COVID-19.

This rearrangement joins TRBV27 to TRBJ2-3; D is unresolved. Trimming removed 6 bases at V and 5 bases at J, with 6 bases between. CDR1 is MNHEY, CDR2 SMNVEV, per germline (reference sequence). The CDR3 covers 11 residues. This CDR3 reads CASSLGDTQYF. In DNA, the CDR3 is TGTGCCAGCAGCCTCGGAGATACGCAGTATTTT.

This chain connects TRBV28 to TRBJ1-3; D unresolved. CDR1 is MDHEN and CDR2 is SYDVKM in the germline V gene. The V gene lost 2 bases and the J gene lost 6 bases, with 5 bases spanning the gap. The CDR3 totals 12 residues. CDR3 protein: CASSLTVNTIYF. Written as DNA, the CDR3 is TGTGCCAGCAGTTTAACAGTAAACACCATATATTTT.

This clone was seen once. The chain couples TRBV28 to TRBJ1-5; a weak D match, TRBD1 (6 bases). Germline V gene lookup returns CDR1 MDHEN and CDR2 SYDVKM. This CDR3 contains 13 residues. With 6 bases removed from V and 3 bases from J, the gap between germline ends came to 9 bases. CDR3 sequence reads: CASSGQTNQPQHF. CDR3 sequence (DNA): TGTGCCAGCAGCGGACAGACCAATCAGCCCCAGCATTTT. The full variable domain, completed using reference TRBV28 and TRBJ1-5, is DVKVTQSSRYLVKRTGEKVFLECVQDMDHENMFWYRQDPGLGLRLIYFSYDVKMKEKGDIPEGYSVSREKKERFSLILESASTNQTSMYLCASSGQTNQPQHFGDGTRLSIL.

The chain recombines TRBV5-1 with TRBJ2-7; maybe TRBD1 (6 bases). V gave up 4 bases and J gave up 2 bases, with 13 bases separating them. The CDR3 loop spans 14 amino acids. CDR1 is SGHRS, CDR2 YFSETQ, per germline. Here the CDR3 DNA reads TGCGCCAGCAGCCAATCAGGGGTACCCTACGAGCAGTACTTC. Translated, it gives CASSQSGVPYEQYF.

The V call is TRBV27, the J call TRBJ1-5; 7 bases are a match to TRBD1. Germline CDR1 MNHEY, CDR2 SMNVEV (reference sequence). The CDR3 sequence is 15 residues long. The trim removed 0 bases at V and 5 bases at J, leaving 4 bases unmatched. As DNA, the CDR3 is TGTGCCAGCAGTTTATCGGGACAGCGAGATCAGCCCCAGCATTTT. Protein product: CASSLSGQRDQPQHF.

This rearrangement joins TRBV7-8 to TRBJ2-5, with TRBD2 identical over 9 bases. J gave up 5 bases and V 4 bases, and 8 bases lay outside the gene matches. The CDR3 runs 15 residues. CDR1 and CDR2 (germline): SGHVS, FQNEAQ. This CDR3 reads CASSSHSGGHETQYF. For the CDR3, the DNA is TGTGCCAGCAGCTCGCACAGCGGGGGGCATGAGACCCAGTACTTC.

This rearrangement joins TRBV30 to TRBJ1-2, with D possibly being TRBD1 (5 bases). V was clipped by 1 base and J by 6 bases, with 12 bases between them. Per the germline V gene, CDR1 is GTSNPN and CDR2 is SVGIG (reference sequence). The CDR3 length is 13 residues. Written as DNA, the CDR3 is TGTGCCTGGAGTGCGTCGGACACCCATGGCTACACCTTC. Encoded protein: CAWSASDTHGYTF.

The chain carries TRBV6-6 and TRBJ1-4; TRBD1 might be the D (6 bases). The germline gives CDR1 MNHNY, CDR2 SVGAGI (reference sequence). Trimming shortened V by 6 bases and J by 4 bases, and 15 bases separated the two germline ends. The CDR3 length is 15 residues. CDR3 region: CASSQGDTYNEKLFF. The CDR3 nucleotides are TGTGCCAGCAGCCAAGGGGACACCTATAATGAAAAACTGTTTTTT.

V usage is TRBV5-4 and J usage is TRBJ2-1; 8 bases fit TRBD2. The V gene's germline CDR1 is SGHNT and CDR2 YYREEE (reference sequence). The CDR3 spans 13 residues. V lost 4 bases to trimming and J lost 6 bases; unmatched junction nucleotides: 3. Here the CDR3 DNA reads TGTGCCAGCAGCCTGGGACTAGTCAATGAGCAGTTCTTC. Translation: CASSLGLVNEQFF.

The chain has TRBV4-2 and TRBJ1-5; a possible D gene is TRBD1 (6 bases). Germline loops: CDR1 LGHNA, CDR2 YNFKEQ. V dropped 0 bases and J dropped 7 bases, with 16 bases sitting between them. CDR3 size: 16 residues. This chain's CDR3 is CASSQDQGRTWQPQHF. Written as DNA, the CDR3 is TGTGCCAGCAGCCAAGATCAGGGGCGGACGTGGCAGCCCCAGCATTTT.

The CDR3: CATSRGGWGQSVGRSSYNEQFF. The CDR3 coding sequence is TGTGCCACCAGCAGAGGAGGTTGGGGACAGTCGGTCGGAAGGAGCTCCTACAATGAGCAGTTCTTC. The rearrangement uses TRBV15 and TRBJ2-1, with TRBD1 identical over 7 bases. Germline CDR1 is LNHNV and CDR2 is YYDKDF (reference sequence). The CDR3 covers 22 residues. The trim removed 1 base at V and 0 bases at J, leaving 21 bases unmatched.

This clone occurred once. The chain is built from TRBV5-6 and TRBJ1-2, with 9 bases that match TRBD1. Germline V gene lookup returns CDR1 SGHDT and CDR2 YYEEEE. This CDR3 spans 14 amino acids. Losses at the gene ends were 0 bases for V and 6 bases for J; bases not matched to a gene: 3. CDR3 protein: CASSLVGQGHGYTF. In DNA form, the CDR3 reads TGTGCCAGCAGCTTGGTAGGACAGGGGCATGGCTACACCTTC.